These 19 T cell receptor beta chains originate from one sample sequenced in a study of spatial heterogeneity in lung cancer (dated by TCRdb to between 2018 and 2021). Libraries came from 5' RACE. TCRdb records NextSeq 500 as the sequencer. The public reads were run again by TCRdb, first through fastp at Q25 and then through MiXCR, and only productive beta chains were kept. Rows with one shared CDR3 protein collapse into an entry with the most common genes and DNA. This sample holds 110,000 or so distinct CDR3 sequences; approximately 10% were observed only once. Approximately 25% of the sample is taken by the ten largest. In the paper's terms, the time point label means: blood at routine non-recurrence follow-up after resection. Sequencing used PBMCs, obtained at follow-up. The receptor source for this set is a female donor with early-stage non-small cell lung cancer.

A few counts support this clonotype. The CDR3 spells CASRTSGRNNEQFF. The CDR3 bases are TGCGCCAGCAGGACTAGCGGGAGGAACAATGAGCAGTTCTTC. The rearrangement links TRBV10-2 to TRBJ2-1, with 13 bases lining up with TRBD2. This CDR3 spans 14 amino acids. The junction had 1 base not matched to a gene; V was cut back by 6 bases and J by 5 bases. Germline V gene lookup returns CDR1 WSHSY and CDR2 SAAADI.

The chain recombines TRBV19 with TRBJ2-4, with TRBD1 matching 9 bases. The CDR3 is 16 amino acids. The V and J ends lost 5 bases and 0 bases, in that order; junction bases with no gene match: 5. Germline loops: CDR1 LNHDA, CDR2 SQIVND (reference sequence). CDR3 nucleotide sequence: TGTGCCAGTAGTCCTGGGACAGGGCTAGCCAAAAACATTCAGTACTTC. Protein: CASSPGTGLAKNIQYF.

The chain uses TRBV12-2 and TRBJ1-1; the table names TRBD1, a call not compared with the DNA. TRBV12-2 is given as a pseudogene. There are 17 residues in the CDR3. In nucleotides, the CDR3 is TGTGCAAGTCGCTTAGCGGGTTCAGGGGGCGAAAACACTGAAGCTTTCTTT. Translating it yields CASRLAGSGGENTEAFF.

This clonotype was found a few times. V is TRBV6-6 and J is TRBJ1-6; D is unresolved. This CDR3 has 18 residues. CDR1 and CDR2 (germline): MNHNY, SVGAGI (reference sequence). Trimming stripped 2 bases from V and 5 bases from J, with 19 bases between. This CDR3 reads CASSYPTISPENNSPLHF. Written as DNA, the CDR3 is TGTGCCAGCAGTTACCCGACGATATCGCCAGAAAATAATTCACCCCTCCACTTT.

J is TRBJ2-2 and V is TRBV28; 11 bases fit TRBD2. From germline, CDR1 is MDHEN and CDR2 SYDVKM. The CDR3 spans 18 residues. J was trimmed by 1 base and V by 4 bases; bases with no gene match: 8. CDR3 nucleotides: TGTGCCAGCAGTTACGTCCCGGGACTAGCGGAGAACACCGGGGAGCTGTTTTTT. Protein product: CASSYVPGLAENTGELFF.

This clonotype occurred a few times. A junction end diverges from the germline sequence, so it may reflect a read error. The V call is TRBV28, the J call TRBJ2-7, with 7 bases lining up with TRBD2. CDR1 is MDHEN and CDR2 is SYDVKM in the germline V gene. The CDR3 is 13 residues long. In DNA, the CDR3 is TGTGCCAGCAGTTTGCAATTTAGGGGACTAAAAAATTTC. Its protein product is CASSLQFRGLKNF.

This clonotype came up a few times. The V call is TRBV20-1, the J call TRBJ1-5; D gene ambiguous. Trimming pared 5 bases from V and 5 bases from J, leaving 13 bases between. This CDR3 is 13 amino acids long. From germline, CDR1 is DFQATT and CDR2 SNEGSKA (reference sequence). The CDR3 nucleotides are TGCAGTGCTTTCGGGGAGAGGGATCAGCCCCAGCATTTT. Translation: CSAFGERDQPQHF.

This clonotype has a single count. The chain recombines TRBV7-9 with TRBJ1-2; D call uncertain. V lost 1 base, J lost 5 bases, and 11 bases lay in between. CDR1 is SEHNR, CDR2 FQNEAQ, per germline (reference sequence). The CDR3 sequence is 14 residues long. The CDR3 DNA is TGTGCCAGCAGCTTAGTGTTCACGAGATATGGCTACACCTTC. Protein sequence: CASSLVFTRYGYTF. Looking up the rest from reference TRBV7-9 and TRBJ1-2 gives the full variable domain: DTGVSQNPRHKITKRGQNVTFRCDPISEHNRLYWYRQTLGQGPEFLTYFQNEAQLEKSRLLSDRFSAERPKGSFSTLEIQRTEQGDSAMYLCASSLVFTRYGYTFGSGTRLTVV.

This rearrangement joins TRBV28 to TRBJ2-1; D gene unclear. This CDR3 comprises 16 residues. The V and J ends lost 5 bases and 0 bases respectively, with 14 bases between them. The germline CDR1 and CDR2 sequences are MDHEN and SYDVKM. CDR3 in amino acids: CASSGSDQSSYNEQFF. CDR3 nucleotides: TGTGCCAGCAGTGGGTCGGATCAGAGCTCCTACAATGAGCAGTTCTTC.

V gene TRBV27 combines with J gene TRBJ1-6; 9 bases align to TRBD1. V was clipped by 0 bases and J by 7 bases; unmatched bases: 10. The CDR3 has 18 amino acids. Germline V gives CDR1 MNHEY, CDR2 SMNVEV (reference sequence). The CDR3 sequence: CASSLSGTGSSFNSPLHF. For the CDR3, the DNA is TGTGCCAGCAGTTTATCTGGGACAGGGAGCTCCTTCAATTCACCCCTCCACTTT.

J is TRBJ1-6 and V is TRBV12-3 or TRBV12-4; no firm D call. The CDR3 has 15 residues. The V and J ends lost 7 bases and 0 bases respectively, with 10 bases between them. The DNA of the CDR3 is TGTGCCAGCACCCTCCGAGGCTCCTATAATTCACCCCTCCACTTT. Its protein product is CASTLRGSYNSPLHF.

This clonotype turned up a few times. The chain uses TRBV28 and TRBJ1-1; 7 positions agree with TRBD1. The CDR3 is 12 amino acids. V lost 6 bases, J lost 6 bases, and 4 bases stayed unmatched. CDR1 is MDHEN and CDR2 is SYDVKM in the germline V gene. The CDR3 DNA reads TGTGCCAGCAGCGTGGGACAGCCTGAAGCTTTCTTT. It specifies CASSVGQPEAFF.

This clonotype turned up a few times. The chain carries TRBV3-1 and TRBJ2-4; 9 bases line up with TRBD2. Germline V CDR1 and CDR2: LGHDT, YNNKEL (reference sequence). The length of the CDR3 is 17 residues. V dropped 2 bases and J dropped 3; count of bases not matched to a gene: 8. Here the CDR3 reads CASSQFGLAGNKNIQYF. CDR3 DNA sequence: TGTGCCAGCAGCCAATTTGGGCTAGCGGGAAACAAAAACATTCAGTACTTC.

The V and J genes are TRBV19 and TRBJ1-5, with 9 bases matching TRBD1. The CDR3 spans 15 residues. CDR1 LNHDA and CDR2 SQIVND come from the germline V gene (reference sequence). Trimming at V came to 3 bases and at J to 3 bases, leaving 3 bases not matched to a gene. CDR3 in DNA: TGTGCCAGTAGTATTGGACAGGGGAACAATCAGCCCCAGCATTTT. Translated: CASSIGQGNNQPQHF.

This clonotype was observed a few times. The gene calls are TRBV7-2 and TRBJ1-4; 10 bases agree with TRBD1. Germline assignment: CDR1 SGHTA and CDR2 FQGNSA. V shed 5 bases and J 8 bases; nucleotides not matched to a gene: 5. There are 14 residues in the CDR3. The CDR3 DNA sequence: TGTGCCAGCAGCCGGGACAGGGGAGGAGAAAAACTGTTTTTT. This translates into CASSRDRGGEKLFF. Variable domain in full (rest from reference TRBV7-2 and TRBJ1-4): GAGVSQSPSNKVTEKGKDVELRCDPISGHTALYWYRQSLGQGLEFLIYFQGNSAPDKSGLPSDRFSAERTGGSVSTLTIQRTQQEDSAVYLCASSRDRGGEKLFFGSGTQLSVL.

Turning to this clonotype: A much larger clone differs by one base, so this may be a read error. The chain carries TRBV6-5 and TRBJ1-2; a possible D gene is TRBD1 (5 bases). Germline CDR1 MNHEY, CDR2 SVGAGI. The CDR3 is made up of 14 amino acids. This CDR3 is CASRFREFNYSYTF. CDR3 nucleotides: TGTGCCAGCAGATTCAGGGAATTTAACTATAGCTACACCTTC.

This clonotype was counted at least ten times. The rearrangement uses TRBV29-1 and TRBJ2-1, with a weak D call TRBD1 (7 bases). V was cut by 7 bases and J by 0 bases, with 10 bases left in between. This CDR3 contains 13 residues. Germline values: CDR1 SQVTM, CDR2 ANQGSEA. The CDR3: CSAGGSSYNEQFF. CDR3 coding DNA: TGCAGCGCAGGGGGGAGCTCCTACAATGAGCAGTTCTTC.

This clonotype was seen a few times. The CDR3 spells CASRRDPRENEQFF. The CDR3 DNA is TGTGCCAGCAGGAGGGACCCAAGGGAGAATGAGCAGTTCTTC. The chain uses TRBV28 and TRBJ2-1; D may be TRBD1 or TRBD2 (5 bases each). V lost 6 bases and J 7 bases, leaving 16 bases between the germline ends. The CDR3 is made up of 14 amino acids. Looked up from germline, CDR1 is MDHEN and CDR2 is SYDVKM.

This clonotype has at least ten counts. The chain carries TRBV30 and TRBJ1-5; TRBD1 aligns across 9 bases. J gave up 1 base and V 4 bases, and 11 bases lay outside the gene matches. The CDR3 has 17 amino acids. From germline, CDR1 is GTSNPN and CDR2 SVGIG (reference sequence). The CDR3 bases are TGTGCCTGGACCACCGGGACAGGGCCGCTGAGCAATCAGCCCCAGCATTTT. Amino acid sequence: CAWTTGTGPLSNQPQHF. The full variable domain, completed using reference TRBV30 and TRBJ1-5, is SQTIHQWPATLVQPVGSPLSLECTVEGTSNPNLYWYRQAAGRGLQLLFYSVGIGQISSEVPQNLSASRPQDRQFILSSKKLLLSDSGFYLCAWTTGTGPLSNQPQHFGDGTRLSIL.